One and the same sample provided the 21 T cell receptor beta chains below, sequenced in a study of regulatory T cells in long-lasting Graves disease. As for time point: persistent/refractory GD, antithyroid drugs over 5 years with positive TRAb. PBMC RNA served as the TCR library source. Building the TCR beta libraries relied on iRepertoire HTBI primers, and CDR3 regions underwent Arm-PCR. TCRdb analysed the multiplex PCR reads with MiXCR anew, one entry per CDR3 protein. The table shows roughly 300,000 distinct CDR3 sequences, with roughly a fifth occurring only once. Here the sequenced sample was peripheral blood mononuclear cells (PBMCs), taken when the disease was refractory, from a patient treated with antithyroid drugs. The receptors derive from a female donor with Graves disease.

There are a few counts of this clonotype. This rearrangement joins TRBV20-1 to TRBJ2-2; 7 nucleotides align to TRBD1. The V gene end was trimmed by 1 base and the J gene end by 4 bases; junction bases not matched to a gene: 3. The germline V gene encodes CDR1 DFQATT and CDR2 SNEGSKA (reference sequence). This CDR3 has 14 amino acids. CDR3 sequence: CSARVTGSTGELFF. The DNA for the CDR3 is TGCAGTGCTAGAGTGACAGGGTCCACCGGGGAGCTGTTTTTT.

The sample holds a few counts of this clonotype. The chain joins TRBV5-1 to TRBJ2-2, with 9 bases aligning to TRBD1. The CDR3 sequence is 14 residues long. V lost 4 bases and J lost 5; bases outside the gene matches: 3. The V gene's germline CDR1 is SGHRS and CDR2 YFSETQ. DNA for the CDR3: TGCGCCAGCAGCCGGACAGGGGAGACCGGGGAGCTGTTTTTT. Protein product: CASSRTGETGELFF.

This clonotype was detected many times. This rearrangement joins TRBV29-1 to TRBJ1-2; D call uncertain. The CDR3 loop spans 11 amino acids. Germline CDR1 SQVTM, CDR2 ANQGSEA. Trimming pared 1 base from V and 3 bases from J, leaving 3 bases between. The CDR3 nucleotides read TGCAGCGTTGAAGGGGACTATGGCTACACCTTC. It translates to CSVEGDYGYTF.

The chain uses TRBV7-9 and TRBJ2-1; 7 bases are a match to TRBD1. CDR1 SEHNR and CDR2 FQNEAQ come from the germline V gene (reference sequence). This CDR3 region has 14 residues. V shed 2 bases and J 10 bases; nucleotides not matched to a gene: 8. The CDR3 DNA reads as TGTGCCAGCAGCTTATTACAGGGGAAGGGGGAGCAGTTCTTC. Its protein is CASSLLQGKGEQFF.

The chain combines TRBV25-1 with TRBJ2-1, with TRBD2 matching 12 bases. The germline V gene has CDR1 MGHDK and CDR2 SYGVNS. The CDR3 length is 14 residues. The V gene end was trimmed by 3 bases and the J gene end by 9 bases; junction bases not matched to a gene: 3. As DNA, the CDR3 is TGTGCCAGCAGTGAGCGACTAGCGGGGGCTGAGCAGTTCTTC. Residues: CASSERLAGAEQFF.

The V gene is TRBV5-1, the J gene TRBJ2-7; D might be TRBD2 (6 bases). CDR3 length: 15 residues. Germline V gene sequence: CDR1 SGHRS, CDR2 YFSETQ. V shed 0 bases and J shed 2 bases, with 12 bases lying between them. CDR3 residues: CASSLVRDSAYEQYF. In nucleotides, the CDR3 is TGCGCCAGCAGCTTGGTAAGGGACTCAGCCTACGAGCAGTACTTC.

This clonotype has a handful of counts. This chain joins TRBV6-1 and TRBJ2-7, with TRBD1 as a possible D gene (6 bases). The CDR3 loop spans 15 amino acids. From germline, CDR1 is MNHNS and CDR2 SASEGT. Deletions cut 9 bases from V and 3 bases from J, with 21 bases between. The CDR3, as DNA: TGTGCCAGTAGACAGGACCAAGGGAACTACTACGAGCAGTACTTC. Translated, it gives CASRQDQGNYYEQYF.

With regard to this clonotype: A read error may account for a junction end that differs from germline. V usage is TRBV12-3 or TRBV12-4 and J usage is TRBJ2-5; the D is unclear. This CDR3 contains 14 residues. DNA of the CDR3: TGTGCCAGCAGGTTGGGTACTAATCAAGGGACCCAGTACTTC. It yields the protein CASRLGTNQGTQYF.

A few counts support this clonotype. The chain is built from TRBV6-1 and TRBJ1-5, with D maybe TRBD1 (6 bases). V was clipped by 2 bases and J by 2 bases, with 16 bases between them. The CDR3 has 17 amino acids. Germline values: CDR1 MNHNS, CDR2 SASEGT. CDR3 sequence: CASSEFVGGEGNQPQHF. CDR3 DNA sequence: TGTGCCAGCAGTGAATTTGTCGGGGGCGAGGGCAATCAGCCCCAGCATTTT.

This clonotype appeared a few times. CDR3 in amino acids: CASSPDRGSIEKLFF. CDR3 nucleotides: TGTGCCAGCAGCCCGGACAGGGGGAGCATTGAAAAACTGTTTTTT. V and J are TRBV7-9 and TRBJ1-4; 10 nucleotides align to TRBD1. The CDR3 length is 15 residues. Germline-derived CDR1 and CDR2 are SEHNR and FQNEAQ (reference sequence). Trimming at V came to 5 bases and at J to 7 bases, leaving 7 bases not matched to a gene.

In this sample, this clonotype turned up many times. The chain carries TRBV2 and TRBJ1-5; D perhaps matches TRBD1 (6 bases). Trimming removed 6 bases from V and 3 bases from J, with 12 bases in between. The CDR3 length is 14 residues. CDR1 SNHLY and CDR2 FYNNEI come from the germline V gene. CDR3 sequence reads: CASRSRTVNQPQHF. CDR3 coding DNA: TGTGCCAGCAGAAGTCGGACAGTCAATCAGCCCCAGCATTTT.

The CDR3 spells CASRTGGISYNSPLHF. The CDR3 DNA reads as TGTGCCAGCAGGACAGGGGGAATATCATATAATTCACCCCTCCACTTT. The chain recombines TRBV9 with TRBJ1-6; 9 nucleotides line up with TRBD1. The V gene end was trimmed by 5 bases and the J gene end by 4 bases; junction bases not matched to a gene: 7. The CDR3 has 16 amino acids. From germline, CDR1 is SGDLS and CDR2 YYNGEE.

The table lists this clonotype with a few counts. The chain is built from TRBV7-2 and TRBJ2-5; D unresolved. Per the germline V gene, CDR1 is SGHTA and CDR2 is FQGNSA. The V end lost 6 bases, the J end lost 5 bases, and 10 bases lay between the germline ends. CDR3 length: 12 residues. The chain's CDR3 is CASSKNGETQYF. As DNA, the CDR3 is TGTGCCAGCAGTAAGAATGGGGAGACCCAGTACTTC.

A few counts support this clonotype. This chain connects TRBV20-1 to TRBJ2-7; TRBD1 aligns across 9 bases. Germline V gene sequence: CDR1 DFQATT, CDR2 SNEGSKA (reference sequence). J gave up 3 bases and V 6 bases, and 3 bases lay outside the gene matches. The CDR3 is 12 residues long. The CDR3 is CSAPTGGYEQYF. CDR3 sequence (DNA): TGCAGTGCGCCGACAGGGGGCTACGAGCAGTACTTC.

This clonotype came up many times. This chain links TRBV28 with TRBJ1-4, with 7 nucleotides matching TRBD1. The length of the CDR3 is 12 residues. In germline, CDR1 is MDHEN, CDR2 SYDVKM. Trimming cost V 10 bases and J 11 bases; bases outside gene matches: 10. CDR3 sequence (DNA): TGTGCCACCGCGGACAGGCCTGGGAAACTGTTTTTT. Translating it yields CATADRPGKLFF.

The CDR3 here is CASSYAVFGKLFF. CDR3 nucleotides: TGTGCCAGCAGTTACGCTGTGTTCGGAAAACTGTTTTTT. The chain uses TRBV6-9 and TRBJ1-4; D unresolved. Germline V gene lookup returns CDR1 MNHGY and CDR2 SVAAGI. This CDR3 is 13 amino acids long. With 3 bases removed from V and 10 bases from J, the gap between germline ends came to 12 bases.

This clonotype was seen repeatedly, ten times or more. The rearrangement joins TRBV28 to TRBJ1-1; perhaps TRBD1 as D (5 bases). The V gene's germline CDR1 is MDHEN and CDR2 SYDVKM. Trimming stripped 5 bases from V and 10 bases from J, with 20 bases between. The CDR3 sequence is 14 residues long. The CDR3: CASSASPRVGRAFF. The CDR3 region has the DNA TGTGCCAGCAGTGCCTCCCCCAGGGTAGGTAGAGCTTTCTTT.

This clonotype was seen ten or more times. The chain employs TRBV30 and TRBJ1-2, with a weak D call TRBD1 (6 bases). V was clipped by 0 bases and J by 8 bases, with 13 bases between them. From germline, CDR1 is GTSNPN and CDR2 SVGIG (reference sequence). The length of the CDR3 is 13 residues. CDR3 nucleotide sequence: TGTGCCTGGAGTGTAGCAGGGGAGGGAGGCTACACCTTC. It translates to CAWSVAGEGGYTF.

The gene calls are TRBV30 and TRBJ1-1; D is unresolved. V was shortened by 3 bases and J by 1 base, with 12 bases between the two germline ends. This CDR3 comprises 14 residues. Germline V CDR1 and CDR2: GTSNPN, SVGIG (reference sequence). CDR3 protein: CAWSSGIPNTEAFF. The CDR3, as DNA: TGTGCCTGGAGCTCGGGGATCCCGAACACTGAAGCTTTCTTT.

This clonotype was detected many times. The chain is built from TRBV18 and TRBJ1-6; unclear D gene. The germline gives CDR1 KGHSH, CDR2 LQKENI. V lost 5 bases, J lost 7 bases, and 6 bases lay in between. The CDR3 has 12 residues. The DNA for the CDR3 is TGTGCCAGCTCAACCAACAATTCACCCCTCCACTTT. Amino acid sequence: CASSTNNSPLHF. The variable domain in full, with the rest retrieved from reference TRBV18 and TRBJ1-6, is NAGVMQNPRHLVRRRGQEARLRCSPMKGHSHVYWYRQLPEEGLKFMVYLQKENIIDESGMPKERFSAEFPKEGPSILRIQQVVRGDSAAYFCASSTNNSPLHFGNGTRLTVT.

At least ten counts were recorded for this clonotype. This rearrangement joins TRBV29-1 to TRBJ1-1, with D unresolved. The V and J ends lost 6 bases and 5 bases respectively, with 10 bases between them. Germline CDR1 is SQVTM and CDR2 is ANQGSEA. CDR3 length: 11 residues. In DNA form, the CDR3 reads TGCAGCGTCGCCCTAGGGACTGAAGCTTTCTTT. Translating it yields CSVALGTEAFF.